A single sample is the source of the 32 T cell receptor beta chains below, sequenced in a study of shared clonotypes between healthy human individuals. The data were produced by immunoSEQ multiplex PCR, yet TCRdb's version contains in-frame clones alone and is incomplete. The sample contains around 2,000,000 clones, about 93% of which appear only once. Naivety among CD8 cells was defined by CD45RO negativity and positive CCR7 selection, thereby excluding terminally differentiated effector memory CD45RA+ cells. Sequencing was done on a sample of naive CD8+ T cells from PBMCs. The receptor set was obtained from a man aged 18 to 35 in good health. Some clones in this sample may be carry-over from other donors' samples.

The chain has TRBV7-9 and TRBJ2-5, with 9 nucleotides matching TRBD2. The CDR3 is 15 residues long. Germline trimming cut 2 bases from V and 2 bases from J; bases unmatched to any gene: 3. Germline V gene sequence: CDR1 SEHNR, CDR2 FQNEAQ (reference sequence). The CDR3 is CASSLTSGLQETQYF. The CDR3 DNA is TGTGCCAGCAGCTTAACTAGCGGGCTTCAAGAGACCCAGTACTTC.

Only one count was recorded for this clone. This chain links TRBV28 with TRBJ1-5; weak D call: TRBD1 (5 bases). Between the trimmed V and J ends, which lost 2 bases and 5 bases, there was a span of 13 bases. CDR1 and CDR2 (germline): MDHEN, SYDVKM. The CDR3 has 15 amino acids. DNA for the CDR3: TGTGCCAGCAGTTTAGCGGCAGGGACGCATCAGCCCCAGCATTTT. Its translation: CASSLAAGTHQPQHF.

The CDR3 here is CASIQRDRGSNEQFF. In DNA form, the CDR3 reads TGTGCCAGCATCCAACGGGACAGGGGTTCCAATGAGCAGTTCTTC. The V call is TRBV27, the J call TRBJ2-1, with 10 bases matching TRBD1. The CDR3 is 15 residues long. V gave up 7 bases and J gave up 6 bases; unmatched junction bases: 9. CDR1 is MNHEY, CDR2 SMNVEV, per germline (reference sequence).

The V call is TRBV7-6, the J call TRBJ2-5; 9 bases are a match to TRBD1. Germline loops: CDR1 SGHVS, CDR2 FNYEAQ. The junction had 8 bases not matched to a gene; V was cut back by 5 bases and J by 1 base. This CDR3 has 16 amino acids. The DNA for the CDR3 is TGTGCCAGCAGCGCCAGGACAGGGGCGATCCAAGAGACCCAGTACTTC. Translation gives CASSARTGAIQETQYF.

V and J are TRBV7-9 and TRBJ2-5; 7 nucleotides agree with TRBD1. The trim removed 6 bases at V and 0 bases at J, leaving 7 bases unmatched. Germline V gives CDR1 SEHNR, CDR2 FQNEAQ (reference sequence). The CDR3 is made up of 15 amino acids. The CDR3 region has the DNA TGTGCCAGCAGGATGGGGACAGATAACCAAGAGACCCAGTACTTC. Translated, it gives CASRMGTDNQETQYF.

About this clone itself: Other DNA sequences within the sample encode an identical CDR3. This chain connects TRBV7-9 to TRBJ1-1; D may be TRBD1 (6 bases). V was trimmed by 1 base and J by 4 bases, leaving 7 bases between them. The CDR3 is made up of 13 amino acids. In germline, CDR1 is SEHNR, CDR2 FQNEAQ (reference sequence). CDR3 amino acids: CASSLGGPTEAFF. DNA of the CDR3: TGTGCCAGCAGCTTAGGGGGGCCCACTGAAGCTTTCTTT.

This clone was detected only once. The CDR3, as DNA: TGTGCCAGCAGATCAAGCGGGAGGAGCTCCTACGAGCAGTACTTC. Its translation is CASRSSGRSSYEQYF. This sequence joins TRBV5-5 and TRBJ2-7; 9 bases map to TRBD2. This CDR3 spans 15 amino acids. With V trimmed by 5 bases and J by 0 bases, 6 bases remained unmatched. The germline V gene has CDR1 SGHKS and CDR2 YYEKEE (reference sequence).

V is TRBV15 and J is TRBJ1-5; D call uncertain. Germline values: CDR1 LNHNV, CDR2 YYDKDF (reference sequence). This CDR3 contains 12 residues. V was pared by 0 bases and J by 12 bases, with 9 bases between. DNA for the CDR3: TGTGCCACCAGCAGAGAACCGGGCATCCAGCATTTT. Amino acids: CATSREPGIQHF. Full variable domain (rest looked up from reference TRBV15 and TRBJ1-5): DAMVIQNPRYQVTQFGKPVTLSCSQTLNHNVMYWYQQKSSQAPKLLFHYYDKDFNNEADTPDNFQSRRPNTSFCFLDIRSPGLGDTAMYLCATSREPGIQHFGDGTRLSIL.

The J gene is TRBJ1-3, the V gene TRBV4-3; D gene unclear. The germline V and J ends were trimmed by 2 bases and 0 bases, with 11 bases remaining between them. This CDR3 has 16 amino acids. The V gene's germline CDR1 is LGHNA and CDR2 YSLEER. CDR3 sequence reads: CASSQPSLSSGNTIYF. The DNA for the CDR3 is TGCGCCAGCAGCCAACCCAGCCTAAGCTCTGGAAACACCATATATTTT.

J is TRBJ2-6 and V is TRBV5-1, with D possibly TRBD1 on 6 matching bases. Germline V gives CDR1 SGHRS, CDR2 YFSETQ. The CDR3 is 17 amino acids. The V and J ends lost 4 bases and 0 bases respectively, with 14 bases between them. CDR3 sequence (DNA): TGCGCCAGCAGCACTCTGACAGGAGCCTCTGGGGCCAACGTCCTGACTTTC. Translated, it gives CASSTLTGASGANVLTF.

The gene calls are TRBV14 and TRBJ1-5; D not certain. V dropped 5 bases and J dropped 5 bases, with 7 bases sitting between them. The length of the CDR3 is 12 residues. Germline assignment: CDR1 SGHDN and CDR2 FVKESK. CDR3 nucleotide sequence: TGTGCCAGCAGCTATCCTGATCAGCCCCAGCATTTT. It translates to CASSYPDQPQHF. The entire variable domain, with the rest obtained from reference TRBV14 and TRBJ1-5, is as follows: EAGVTQFPSHSVIEKGQTVTLRCDPISGHDNLYWYRRVMGKEIKFLLHFVKESKQDESGMPNNRFLAERTGGTYSTLKVQPAELEDSGVYFCASSYPDQPQHFGDGTRLSIL.

CDR3 nucleotides: TGTGCCAGCAGCCAAGAGGGGGGACTTACGCTAGCCAAAAACATTCAGTACTTC. Its protein product is CASSQEGGLTLAKNIQYF. The chain recombines TRBV4-2 with TRBJ2-4; tentatively, D is TRBD2 (6 bases). Germline V gene sequence: CDR1 LGHNA, CDR2 YNFKEQ. This CDR3 spans 18 amino acids. V gave up 0 bases and J gave up 0 bases, with 15 bases separating them.

The chain recombines TRBV9 with TRBJ2-5, with D unresolved. Germline V CDR1 and CDR2: SGDLS, YYNGEE. Trimming removed 3 bases from V and 4 bases from J, with 13 bases in between. This CDR3 is built from 14 residues. The CDR3 DNA is TGTGCCAGCAGCGGCAGACAAGATGGAGAGACCCAGTACTTC. Translated: CASSGRQDGETQYF.

The rearrangement joins TRBV6-1 to TRBJ2-7; D gene ambiguous. CDR3 length: 11 amino acids. V shed 4 bases and J shed 3 bases, with 4 bases lying between them. CDR1 and CDR2 from the germline V gene are MNHNS and SASEGT. The DNA of the CDR3 is TGTGCCAGCAGTGTTGTCTACGAGCAGTACTTC. Translation: CASSVVYEQYF.

This clone was counted once. Additional DNA sequences in this sample encode the identical CDR3. The CDR3 region has the DNA TGTGCCAGCAGTCGACCCCCCGGGGCTGATACGCAGTATTTT. It translates to CASSRPPGADTQYF. The V and J genes are TRBV28 and TRBJ2-3; D could derive from TRBD1 or TRBD2 (5 bases each). From germline, CDR1 is MDHEN and CDR2 SYDVKM. There are 14 residues in the CDR3. V gave up 5 bases and J gave up 6 bases, with 15 bases separating them.

This chain uses TRBV27 with TRBJ1-5; D possibly corresponds to TRBD1 (6 bases). Deletions cut 6 bases from V and 6 bases from J, with 12 bases between. Per germline, CDR1 MNHEY and CDR2 SMNVEV (reference sequence). This CDR3 comprises 13 residues. The CDR3 DNA sequence: TGTGCCAGCAGCCTCGGACAGTTTCAGCCCCAGCATTTT. Translating gives CASSLGQFQPQHF.

The chain has TRBV5-1 and TRBJ2-2; 7 nucleotides align to TRBD1. Germline CDR1 SGHRS, CDR2 YFSETQ. V lost 5 bases and J lost 4; bases outside the gene matches: 14. The length of the CDR3 is 17 residues. CDR3 coding DNA: TGCGCCAGCAGTCCTGACAGGGCTAGTGTGGGCACCGGGGAGCTGTTTTTT. Translated, it gives CASSPDRASVGTGELFF. Using reference TRBV5-1 and TRBJ2-2 for the parts outside the CDR3, the full variable domain is KAGVTQTPRYLIKTRGQQVTLSCSPISGHRSVSWYQQTPGQGLQFLFEYFSETQRNKGNFPGRFSGRQFSNSRSEMNVSTLELGDSALYLCASSPDRASVGTGELFFGEGSRLTVL.

The gene calls are TRBV28 and TRBJ2-1, with D perhaps matching TRBD2 (5 bases). Per the germline V gene, CDR1 is MDHEN and CDR2 is SYDVKM. The CDR3 consists of 17 residues. Trimming took 1 base from V and 3 from J, leaving 16 bases between them. CDR3 DNA: TGTGCCAGCAGTTTATCGGGGAGAATGGGCCTCTACAATGAGCAGTTCTTC. Translation: CASSLSGRMGLYNEQFF.

The J gene is TRBJ1-5, the V gene TRBV28; TRBD1 aligns across 9 bases. The CDR3 is 13 amino acids. Trimming cost V 6 bases and J 5 bases; bases outside gene matches: 2. In germline, CDR1 is MDHEN, CDR2 SYDVKM. CDR3 protein: CASRGDRDQPQHF. CDR3 in DNA: TGTGCCAGCAGGGGGGACAGGGATCAGCCCCAGCATTTT.

The chain is built from TRBV5-6 and TRBJ1-2, with 9 bases aligning to TRBD1. Unmatched junction bases numbered 6, after V lost 2 bases and J lost 7 bases. The CDR3 sequence is 14 residues long. Germline V lookup: CDR1 SGHDT, CDR2 YYEEEE. The CDR3 protein is CASSFGTGMSGYTF. In nucleotides, the CDR3 is TGTGCCAGCAGCTTCGGGACAGGGATGTCTGGCTACACCTTC.

This clone was detected a few times. The rearrangement links TRBV2 to TRBJ1-1; 10 nucleotides match TRBD1. This CDR3 comprises 18 residues. With V trimmed by 6 bases and J by 3 bases, 16 bases remained unmatched. Germline V lookup: CDR1 SNHLY, CDR2 FYNNEI. CDR3 DNA: TGTGCCAGCAGCACTAGTGGGACAGGGGCTTGGTTGGACACTGAAGCTTTCTTT. This sequence encodes CASSTSGTGAWLDTEAFF.

The V gene is TRBV6-5, the J gene TRBJ2-7; D may be TRBD1 or TRBD2 (6 bases each). V lost 10 bases, J lost 4 bases, and 17 bases lay in between. CDR3 length equals 13 residues. Germline CDR1 and CDR2: MNHEY and SVGAGI. In DNA form, the CDR3 reads TGTGCCACAGCAGAGCGGAGGGGGTACGAGCAGTACTTC. This encodes CATAERRGYEQYF.

The J gene is TRBJ1-4, the V gene TRBV9, with 7 positions matching TRBD1. V lost 3 bases to trimming and J lost 8 bases; unmatched junction nucleotides: 10. CDR1 and CDR2 (germline): SGDLS, YYNGEE. The CDR3 is made up of 15 amino acids. The CDR3 bases are TGTGCCAGCAGCGCCCACGACAGGGTAGGCGAAAAACTGTTTTTT. Its protein product is CASSAHDRVGEKLFF. Full variable domain (missing parts from reference TRBV9 and TRBJ1-4): DSGVTQTPKHLITATGQRVTLRCSPRSGDLSVYWYQQSLDQGLQFLIQYYNGEERAKGNILERFSAQQFPDLHSELNLSSLELGDSALYFCASSAHDRVGEKLFFGSGTQLSVL.

The chain combines TRBV6-5 with TRBJ2-3; D not certain. Germline-derived CDR1 and CDR2 are MNHEY and SVGAGI. Trimming took off 7 bases at V and 8 bases at J, with 10 bases between the two ends. The CDR3 spans 11 residues. DNA for the CDR3: TGTGCCAGCACTTTGTCTGGTACGCAGTATTTT. It codes for CASTLSGTQYF.

The chain couples TRBV28 to TRBJ2-3; D possibly corresponds to TRBD2 (5 bases). V was shortened by 3 bases and J by 4 bases, with 20 bases between the two germline ends. This CDR3 spans 17 amino acids. CDR1 and CDR2 (germline): MDHEN, SYDVKM. As DNA, the CDR3 is TGTGCCAGCAGTTTCTCATCCAGCGGTCACGTCTCAGATACGCAGTATTTT. It translates to CASSFSSSGHVSDTQYF.

The chain carries TRBV27 and TRBJ1-1, with 7 bases aligning to TRBD1. The trim removed 8 bases at V and 5 bases at J, leaving 14 bases unmatched. Germline V gene lookup returns CDR1 MNHEY and CDR2 SMNVEV (reference sequence). This CDR3 is built from 15 residues. This CDR3 is CASGPRGRGWTEAFF. In DNA, the CDR3 is TGTGCCAGCGGCCCCAGGGGCAGGGGGTGGACTGAAGCTTTCTTT.

The chain links TRBV27 to TRBJ2-1; TRBD2 agrees at 11 bases. Germline V gives CDR1 MNHEY, CDR2 SMNVEV (reference sequence). V was clipped by 5 bases and J by 3 bases; unmatched bases: 6. This CDR3 is 16 amino acids long. This CDR3 reads CASSQTSGKNYNEQFF. The CDR3 bases are TGTGCCAGCAGTCAGACTAGCGGGAAGAACTACAATGAGCAGTTCTTC.

V and J are TRBV30 and TRBJ1-2; D call uncertain. The CDR3 contains 13 residues. Trimming pared 0 bases from V and 4 bases from J, leaving 9 bases between. Germline V gene lookup returns CDR1 GTSNPN and CDR2 SVGIG (reference sequence). The CDR3 DNA sequence: TGTGCCTGGAGTGTAGTACGCGCCTATGGCTACACCTTC. Its protein product is CAWSVVRAYGYTF.

This chain links TRBV11-2 with TRBJ2-1; 12 nucleotides line up with TRBD2. CDR3 size: 17 residues. Germline trimming cut 3 bases from V and 8 bases from J; bases unmatched to any gene: 11. CDR1 is SGHAT and CDR2 is FQNNGV in the germline V gene. This chain's CDR3 is CASSFQGLAGPRDEQFF. As DNA, the CDR3 is TGTGCCAGCAGCTTCCAAGGACTAGCGGGACCGAGGGATGAGCAGTTCTTC.

The chain links TRBV5-1 to TRBJ1-2; 7 bases line up with TRBD1. CDR1 SGHRS and CDR2 YFSETQ come from the germline V gene. The CDR3 extends over 16 amino acids. V dropped 4 bases and J dropped 5; count of bases not matched to a gene: 14. The CDR3 reads CASSDGKDRPLYGYTF. CDR3 sequence (DNA): TGCGCCAGCAGCGACGGAAAGGACAGGCCATTATATGGCTACACCTTC.

The chain joins TRBV6-5 to TRBJ2-7, with TRBD2 matching 11 bases. CDR3 length equals 15 residues. J gave up 2 bases and V 7 bases, and 7 bases lay outside the gene matches. Germline V CDR1 and CDR2: MNHEY, SVGAGI. The chain's CDR3 is CASTPLAGATYEQYF. The DNA for the CDR3 is TGTGCCAGCACCCCACTAGCGGGAGCCACCTACGAGCAGTACTTC.

The genes are TRBV9 and TRBJ1-1; a possible D gene is TRBD1 (6 bases). V shed 5 bases and J shed 1 base, with 18 bases lying between them. Germline CDR1 and CDR2: SGDLS and YYNGEE. The CDR3 has 16 residues. The CDR3 bases are TGTGCCAGCAGTACAATCGAACAGGGAAAGAACACTGAAGCTTTCTTT. This codes for CASSTIEQGKNTEAFF.